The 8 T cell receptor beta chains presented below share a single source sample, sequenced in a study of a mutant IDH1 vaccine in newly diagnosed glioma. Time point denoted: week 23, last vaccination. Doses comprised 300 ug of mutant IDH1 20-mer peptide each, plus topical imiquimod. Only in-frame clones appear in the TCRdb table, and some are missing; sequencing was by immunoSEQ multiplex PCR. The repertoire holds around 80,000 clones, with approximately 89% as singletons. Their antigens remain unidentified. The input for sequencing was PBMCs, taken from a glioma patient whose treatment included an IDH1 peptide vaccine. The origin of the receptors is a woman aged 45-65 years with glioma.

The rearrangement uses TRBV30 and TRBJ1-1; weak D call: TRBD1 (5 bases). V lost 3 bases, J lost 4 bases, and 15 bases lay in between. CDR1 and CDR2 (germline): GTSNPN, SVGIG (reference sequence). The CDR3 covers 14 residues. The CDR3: CAWRRPGQVTEAFF. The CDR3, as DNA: TGTGCCTGGAGGCGCCCGGGGCAGGTCACTGAAGCTTTCTTT. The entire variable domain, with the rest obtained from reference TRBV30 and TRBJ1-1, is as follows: SQTIHQWPATLVQPVGSPLSLECTVEGTSNPNLYWYRQAAGRGLQLLFYSVGIGQISSEVPQNLSASRPQDRQFILSSKKLLLSDSGFYLCAWRRPGQVTEAFFGQGTRLTVV.

The CDR3 DNA follows: TGTGCCAGCAGCTTACTACAGGGCTACGAGCAGTACTTC. Protein sequence: CASSLLQGYEQYF. This sequence joins TRBV7-3 and TRBJ2-7, with D possibly being TRBD1 (6 bases). V was clipped by 2 bases and J by 3 bases, with 8 bases between them. The CDR3 contains 13 residues. Germline CDR1 and CDR2: SGHTA and FQGTGA. Full variable domain (outside the CDR3, taken from reference TRBV7-3 and TRBJ2-7): GAGVSQTPSNKVTEKGKYVELRCDPISGHTALYWYRQSLGQGPEFLIYFQGTGAADDSGLPNDRFFAVRPEGSVSTLKIQRTERGDSAVYLCASSLLQGYEQYFGPGTRLTVT.

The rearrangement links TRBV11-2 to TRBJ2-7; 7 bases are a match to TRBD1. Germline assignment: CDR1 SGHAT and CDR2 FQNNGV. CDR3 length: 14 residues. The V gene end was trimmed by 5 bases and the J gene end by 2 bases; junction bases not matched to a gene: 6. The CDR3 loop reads CASSPLQGAYEQYF. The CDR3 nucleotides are TGTGCCAGCAGCCCTCTCCAGGGGGCCTACGAGCAGTACTTC.

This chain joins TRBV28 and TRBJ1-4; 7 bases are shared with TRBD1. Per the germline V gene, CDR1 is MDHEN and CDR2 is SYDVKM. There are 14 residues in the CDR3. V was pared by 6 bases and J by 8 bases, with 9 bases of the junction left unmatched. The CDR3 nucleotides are TGTGCCAGCAGCGCCACAGGGGTGGGCGAAAAACTGTTTTTT. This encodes CASSATGVGEKLFF.

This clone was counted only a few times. The CDR3 spells CASSLLTIEAFF. The CDR3 DNA sequence: TGTGCCAGCAGCTTACTTACTATTGAAGCTTTCTTT. This rearrangement joins TRBV7-9 to TRBJ1-1; no clear D gene. Looked up from germline, CDR1 is SEHNR and CDR2 is FQNEAQ (reference sequence). V lost 2 bases to trimming and J lost 7 bases, with 8 bases between them. The length of the CDR3 is 12 residues.

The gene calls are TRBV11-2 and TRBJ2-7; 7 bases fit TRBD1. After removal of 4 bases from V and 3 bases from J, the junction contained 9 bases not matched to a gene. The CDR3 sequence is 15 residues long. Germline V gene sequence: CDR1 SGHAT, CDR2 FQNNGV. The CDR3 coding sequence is TGTGCCAGCAGCTCAGCAACCACAGGGGACTACGAGCAGTACTTC. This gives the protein CASSSATTGDYEQYF.

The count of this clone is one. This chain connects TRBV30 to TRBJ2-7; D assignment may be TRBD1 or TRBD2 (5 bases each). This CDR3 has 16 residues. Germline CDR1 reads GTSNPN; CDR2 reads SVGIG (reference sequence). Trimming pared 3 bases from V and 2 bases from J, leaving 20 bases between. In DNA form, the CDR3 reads TGTGCCTGGAGCCACCTCCGGGGCACGAGGGCCTACGAGCAGTACTTC. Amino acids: CAWSHLRGTRAYEQYF. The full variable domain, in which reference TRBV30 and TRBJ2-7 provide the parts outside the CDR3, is SQTIHQWPATLVQPVGSPLSLECTVEGTSNPNLYWYRQAAGRGLQLLFYSVGIGQISSEVPQNLSASRPQDRQFILSSKKLLLSDSGFYLCAWSHLRGTRAYEQYFGPGTRLTVT.

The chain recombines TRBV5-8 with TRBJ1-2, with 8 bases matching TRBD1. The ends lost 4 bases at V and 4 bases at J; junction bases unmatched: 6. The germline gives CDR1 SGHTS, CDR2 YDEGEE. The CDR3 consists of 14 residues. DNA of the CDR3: TGTGCCAGCAGCGTCACAGGGGGTACCTATGGCTACACCTTC. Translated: CASSVTGGTYGYTF.